The rows below give T cell receptor beta chains drawn from one sample of a study of PD-1 blockade in classical Hodgkin lymphoma. The method was immunoSEQ multiplex PCR; TCRdb's version includes in-frame clones alone and lacks a portion of them. The table lists some 2,000 clones, roughly 79% of them singletons. The sequences come from peripheral blood mononuclear cells (PBMCs), collected at baseline. The receptors here all came from a human donor with classical Hodgkin lymphoma. CDR3s leave out the opening cysteine and the closing phenylalanine or tryptophan. The D gene is left open where the match is weak.

>TRBV27|.|TRBJ1-5
ASSPQEPQH
>TRBV7-6|.|TRBJ2-3
ASSLEGNRPTDTQY
>TRBV5-6|.|TRBJ2-1
ASSLGVSNEQF
>TRBV11-3|.|TRBJ1-1
ASSLLGASEAF
>TRBV4-2|.|TRBJ2-1
ASSVSSFEQF
>TRBV6-1|.|TRBJ1-1
ASSERTMNTEAF
>TRBV7-7|TRBD1|TRBJ2-2
ASSSGQATNTGELF
>TRBV18|.|TRBJ1-2
ASSPEPTSGYT
>TRBV7-6|.|TRBJ1-6
ASRGDGVNSPLH
>TRBV11-2|TRBD2|TRBJ2-1
ASSLRTGGAYNEQF
>TRBV5-1|TRBD1|TRBJ2-2
ASSLARQGRTGELF
>TRBV30|.|TRBJ2-6
AWRGTSRADGANVLT
>TRBV7-9|TRBD1|TRBJ2-1
ASSRDRVDNEQF
>TRBV7-3|TRBD2|TRBJ2-1
ASSLRGTSGGYGNEQF